The 20 T cell receptor beta chains listed next were all sequenced from one sample in a study of blood T cell repertoires in COVID-19. The repertoire was sequenced with immunoSEQ multiplex PCR; TCRdb's copy has only in-frame clones and lacks some. Found here are 70,000 to 95,000 clones, approximately 90% of them singletons; the top ten hold about 2%. The sample was peripheral blood. Source of these receptors: a man in his forties or fifties with acute or convalescent COVID-19.

The chain joins TRBV11-2 to TRBJ2-4, with TRBD2 as a possible D gene (6 bases). Germline CDR1 SGHAT, CDR2 FQNNGV. Deletions cut 1 base from V and 0 bases from J, with 10 bases between. This CDR3 has 16 residues. The CDR3 spells CASSLGRGLAKNIQYF. In DNA, the CDR3 is TGTGCCAGCAGCTTAGGTAGGGGACTAGCCAAAAACATTCAGTACTTC.

This sequence joins TRBV3-1 (or the pseudogene TRBV3-2) and TRBJ2-1; 10 bases map to TRBD2. The CDR3 length is 14 residues. Germline V CDR1 and CDR2: LGHDT, YNNKEL (reference sequence). J lost 8 bases, V lost 3 bases, and 4 bases had no gene match. The CDR3 bases are TGTGCCAGCAGCCATAGTCTAGCGGGAGATGAGCAGTTCTTC. It yields the protein CASSHSLAGDEQFF.

The CDR3 sequence is CASSELEAGGETQYF. The CDR3 bases are TGTGCCAGCAGTGAATTGGAGGCTGGGGGGGAGACCCAGTACTTC. The chain carries TRBV2 and TRBJ2-5; a weak D match, TRBD2 (6 bases). The CDR3 spans 15 residues. The V end was cut by 2 bases, the J end by 5 bases, with 15 bases between. Germline lookup yields CDR1 SNHLY and CDR2 FYNNEI.

The rearrangement links TRBV6-5 to TRBJ2-1; 9 nucleotides line up with TRBD2. The germline CDR1 and CDR2 sequences are MNHEY and SVGAGI. This CDR3 is built from 16 residues. Trimming at V came to 0 bases and at J to 8 bases, leaving 8 bases not matched to a gene. CDR3 residues: CASSYSAGGPNDEQFF. The DNA of the CDR3 is TGTGCCAGCAGTTACTCGGCGGGGGGGCCGAATGATGAGCAGTTCTTC.

This clone was counted between two and nine times. CDR3 sequence (DNA): TGTGCCACCAGTGATTTGTCCAGGGGGCATGTCGAGACCCAGTACTTC. The encoded protein is CATSDLSRGHVETQYF. The rearrangement links TRBV24-1 to TRBJ2-5; 8 nucleotides agree with TRBD1. Germline CDR1 KGHDR, CDR2 SFDVKD. Trimming removed 0 bases from V and 5 bases from J; junction bases left unmatched: 7. The CDR3 consists of 16 residues.

The chain's CDR3 is CATSGGMGYTF. Here the CDR3 DNA reads TGTGCCACCAGTGGAGGGATGGGCTACACCTTC. The chain recombines TRBV24-1 with TRBJ1-2; D uncertain. Germline assignment: CDR1 KGHDR and CDR2 SFDVKD. The CDR3 runs to 11 residues. V was clipped by 5 bases and J by 8 bases, with 8 bases between them.

V gene TRBV14 combines with J gene TRBJ1-1, with D maybe TRBD1 (6 bases). This CDR3 has 16 residues. Between the trimmed V and J ends, which lost 1 base and 3 bases, there was a span of 15 bases. Germline values: CDR1 SGHDN, CDR2 FVKESK. In DNA form, the CDR3 reads TGTGCCAGCAGCCAAGTGTTCGGGAAGGGGGACACTGAAGCTTTCTTT. Amino acid sequence: CASSQVFGKGDTEAFF.

The chain uses TRBV7-2 and TRBJ2-5; 11 bases map to TRBD2. This CDR3 comprises 14 residues. The ends lost 5 bases at V and 3 bases at J; junction bases unmatched: 2. Germline assignment: CDR1 SGHTA and CDR2 FQGNSA. CDR3 nucleotides: TGTGCCAGCAGCGGGGGACTAGCGGAAGAGACCCAGTACTTC. Translation gives CASSGGLAEETQYF.

This clone was seen once. This chain links TRBV15 with TRBJ1-5; 7 nucleotides agree with TRBD1. The germline V gene encodes CDR1 LNHNV and CDR2 YYDKDF (reference sequence). V shed 3 bases, J shed 4 bases, and the junction held 3 bases outside the gene matches. The CDR3 loop spans 14 amino acids. DNA of the CDR3: TGTGCCACCAGCAGCCACAGGGGAAATCAGCCCCAGCATTTT. It yields the protein CATSSHRGNQPQHF.

The J gene is TRBJ2-5, the V gene TRBV5-5, with 11 bases matching TRBD1. Germline CDR1 reads SGHKS; CDR2 reads YYEKEE (reference sequence). V lost 4 bases and J lost 7; bases outside the gene matches: 6. This CDR3 comprises 14 residues. The CDR3 reads CASSPWTGGGTQYF. CDR3 nucleotide sequence: TGTGCCAGCAGCCCTTGGACAGGGGGCGGGACCCAGTACTTC.

Concerning this clone: An end of the junction does not agree with germline; a read error may underlie this. This chain joins TRBV6-4 and TRBJ2-1, with 8 positions matching TRBD2. The CDR3 loop spans 13 amino acids. Germline V lookup: CDR1 MRHNA, CDR2 SNTAGT. CDR3 residues: CASSDERGLAQIF. The CDR3 DNA follows: TGTGCCAGCAGTGACGAGCGTGGACTAGCTCAGATCTTC.

The gene calls are TRBV5-6 and TRBJ2-7, with 7 positions matching TRBD1. This CDR3 has 15 residues. After removal of 3 bases from V and 4 bases from J, the junction contained 10 bases not matched to a gene. The germline CDR1 and CDR2 sequences are SGHDT and YYEEEE. CDR3 protein: CASSSDRTPLYEQYV. CDR3 DNA: TGTGCCAGCAGCTCGGACAGGACCCCCCTATACGAGCAGTACGTC.

This clone was seen more than once but under ten times. This chain joins TRBV6-5 and TRBJ2-7, with D perhaps matching TRBD1 (5 bases). The CDR3 covers 13 residues. The V end lost 8 bases, the J end lost 3 bases, and 14 bases lay between the germline ends. Per the germline V gene, CDR1 is MNHEY and CDR2 is SVGAGI. For the CDR3, the DNA is TGTGCCAGCCGACCAACAGGATTCTACGAGCAGTACTTC. It encodes CASRPTGFYEQYF.

The J gene is TRBJ2-5, the V gene TRBV4-2, with D perhaps TRBD1 (5 bases). Per germline, CDR1 LGHNA and CDR2 YNFKEQ. V lost 2 bases and J lost 2, with 15 bases in between. The CDR3 is made up of 16 amino acids. This chain's CDR3 is CASSQLRAGKQETQYF. The CDR3 DNA follows: TGTGCCAGCAGCCAACTCAGGGCAGGAAAGCAAGAGACCCAGTACTTC.

The V call is TRBV4-1, the J call TRBJ2-1, with D perhaps TRBD1 (6 bases). CDR3 length: 14 residues. Germline V gene sequence: CDR1 MGHRA, CDR2 YSYEKL. Trimming removed 2 bases from V and 10 bases from J, with 15 bases in between. The CDR3 sequence: CASSQPTQGREQFF. The CDR3 DNA reads as TGCGCCAGCAGCCAACCAACACAGGGTCGAGAGCAGTTCTTC.

The gene calls are TRBV5-1 and TRBJ1-2, with a possible D match to TRBD1 (5 bases). Looked up from germline, CDR1 is SGHRS and CDR2 is YFSETQ. The CDR3 has 15 residues. V gave up 3 bases and J gave up 4 bases, with 16 bases separating them. The CDR3 here is CASSSGLGLSYGYTF. CDR3 in DNA: TGCGCCAGCAGCTCCGGGCTGGGACTAAGCTATGGCTACACCTTC.

This clone came up once. V gene TRBV5-1 combines with J gene TRBJ2-3; 12 positions agree with TRBD2. The germline V gene encodes CDR1 SGHRS and CDR2 YFSETQ. The CDR3 sequence is 15 residues long. Unmatched junction bases numbered 4, after V lost 4 bases and J lost 4 bases. This CDR3 is CASSPLAGGPDTQYF. The CDR3 DNA follows: TGCGCCAGCAGCCCTCTAGCGGGGGGGCCAGATACGCAGTATTTT. Using reference TRBV5-1 and TRBJ2-3 for the parts outside the CDR3, the full variable domain is KAGVTQTPRYLIKTRGQQVTLSCSPISGHRSVSWYQQTPGQGLQFLFEYFSETQRNKGNFPGRFSGRQFSNSRSEMNVSTLELGDSALYLCASSPLAGGPDTQYFGPGTRLTVL.

This clone has only one observation. The V and J genes are TRBV10-3 and TRBJ2-7, with TRBD1 as a possible D gene (6 bases). There are 13 residues in the CDR3. The germline CDR1 and CDR2 sequences are ENHRY and SYGVKD. Between the trimmed V and J ends, which lost 6 bases and 7 bases, there was a span of 16 bases. The CDR3 DNA reads TGTGCCATCAGGGACAGATCTACGGGGGAGCAGTACTTC. Amino acids: CAIRDRSTGEQYF.

This clone was counted once. The rearrangement links TRBV11-2 to TRBJ2-7; 8 nucleotides match TRBD2. CDR3 length: 15 residues. Germline V gene data show CDR1 as SGHAT and CDR2 as FQNNGV. V dropped 5 bases and J dropped 7; count of bases not matched to a gene: 13. The CDR3 nucleotides read TGTGCCAGCAGCCCCGCGGCTACCCGGGAGGGAGAGCAGTACGTC. Encoded protein: CASSPAATREGEQYV.

V usage is TRBV19 and J usage is TRBJ1-6; D unresolved. With 7 bases removed from V and 7 bases from J, the gap between germline ends came to 17 bases. CDR3 length equals 15 residues. CDR1 is LNHDA, CDR2 SQIVND, per germline (reference sequence). CDR3 DNA sequence: TGTGCCAGTAAAGATCTGGGAGGCACAAATTCACCCCTCCACTTT. This gives the protein CASKDLGGTNSPLHF.